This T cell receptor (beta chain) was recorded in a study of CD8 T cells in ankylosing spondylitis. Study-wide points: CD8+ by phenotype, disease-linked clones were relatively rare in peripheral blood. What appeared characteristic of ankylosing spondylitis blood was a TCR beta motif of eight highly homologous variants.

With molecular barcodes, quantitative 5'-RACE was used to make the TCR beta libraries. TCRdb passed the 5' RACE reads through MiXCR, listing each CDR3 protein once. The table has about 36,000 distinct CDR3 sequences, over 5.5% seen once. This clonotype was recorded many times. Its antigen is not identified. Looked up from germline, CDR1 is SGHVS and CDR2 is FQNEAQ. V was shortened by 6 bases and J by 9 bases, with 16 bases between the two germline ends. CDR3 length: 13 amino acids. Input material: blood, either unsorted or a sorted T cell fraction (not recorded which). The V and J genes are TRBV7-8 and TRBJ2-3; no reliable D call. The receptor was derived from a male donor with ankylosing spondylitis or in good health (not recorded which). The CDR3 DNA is TGTGCCAGCAGTTCCGGCCCTGATGGGACGCAGTATTTT. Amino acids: CASSSGPDGTQYF. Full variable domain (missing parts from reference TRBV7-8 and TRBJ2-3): GAGVSQSPRYKVAKRGQDVALRCDPISGHVSLFWYQQALGQGPEFLTYFQNEAQLDKSGLPSDRFFAERPEGSVSTLKIQRTQQEDSAVYLCASSSGPDGTQYFGPGTRLTVL.